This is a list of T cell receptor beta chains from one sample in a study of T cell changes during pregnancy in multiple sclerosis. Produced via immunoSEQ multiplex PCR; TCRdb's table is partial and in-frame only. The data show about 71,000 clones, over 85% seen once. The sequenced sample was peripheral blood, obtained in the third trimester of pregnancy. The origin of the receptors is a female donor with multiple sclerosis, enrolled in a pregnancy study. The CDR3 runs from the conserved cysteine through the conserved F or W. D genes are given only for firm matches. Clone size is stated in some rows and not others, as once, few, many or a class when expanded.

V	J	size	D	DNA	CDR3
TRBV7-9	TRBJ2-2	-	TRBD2	TGTGCCAGCAGCTTCGGGACTAGCGCCACCGGGGAGCTGTTTTTT	CASSFGTSATGELFF
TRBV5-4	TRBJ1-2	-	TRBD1	TGTGCCAGCAGCTACGATATGGACAGGGGCTACACCTTC	CASSYDMDRGYTF
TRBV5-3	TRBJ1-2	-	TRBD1	TGTGCCAGAAGCGGAGGACAGGGGTATGGCTACACCTTC	CARSGGQGYGYTF
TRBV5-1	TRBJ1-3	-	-	TGCGCCAGCAGCTTGGTAGGGGTCCGAAACTCTGGAAACACCATATATTTT	CASSLVGVRNSGNTIYF
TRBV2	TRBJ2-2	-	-	TGTGCCAGCAGGGCCCTGACAGGTGACACCGGGGAGCTGTTTTTT	CASRALTGDTGELFF
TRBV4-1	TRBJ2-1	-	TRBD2	TGCGCCAGCAGCCAAGGACTAGCGGGAAGAAGAAAAGGGCCCTACAATGAGCAGTTCTTC	CASSQGLAGRRKGPYNEQFF
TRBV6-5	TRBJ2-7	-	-	TGTGCCAGCAGTTTAAAAGCTACGGGGGAGCAGTACTTC	CASSLKATGEQYF
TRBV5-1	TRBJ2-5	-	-	TGCGCCAGCAGCACCGAGCGGGCGGAAGAGACCCAGTACTTC	CASSTERAEETQYF
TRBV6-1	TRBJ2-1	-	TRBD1	TGTGCCAGCAGTAGGACAGGGAGCGAGTACAATGAGCAGTTCTTC	CASSRTGSEYNEQFF
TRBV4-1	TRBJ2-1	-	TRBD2	TGCGCCAGCAGCCTCACGGGACTAGCGGCATACAATGAGCAGTTCTTC	CASSLTGLAAYNEQFF
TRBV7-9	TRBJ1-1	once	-	TGTGCCAGCAGCTTAGCGGGACAGAACACTGAAGCTTTCTTT	CASSLAGQNTEAFF
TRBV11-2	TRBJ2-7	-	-	TGTGCCAGCAGCTCCGACCAGGTGGCCTACGAGCAGTACTTC	CASSSDQVAYEQYF
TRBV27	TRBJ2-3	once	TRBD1	TGTGCCAGCAGTCCACCCCCCCTACAGGGGCGATGGGTCACAGATACGCAGTATTTT	CASSPPPLQGRWVTDTQYF
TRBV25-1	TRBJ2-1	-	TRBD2	TGTGCCAGCAGTGATACGTGGACTAGCGGGAATTACAATGAGCAGTTCTTC	CASSDTWTSGNYNEQFF
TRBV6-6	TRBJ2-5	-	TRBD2	TGTGCCAGCAGTTTGGCGGGAGGCCAGACGGAGACCCAGTACTTC	CASSLAGGQTETQYF
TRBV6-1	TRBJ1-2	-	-	TGTGCCAGCGGGGCAGAAGCCATCTATGGCTACACCTTC	CASGAEAIYGYTF
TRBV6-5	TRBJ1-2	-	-	TGTGCCAGTGAGACAGGCGCAATTAACTATGGCTACACCTTC	CASETGAINYGYTF
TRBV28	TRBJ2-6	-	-	TGTGCCAGCGCCCAGGACTCTGGGGCCAACGTCCTGACTTTC	CASAQDSGANVLTF
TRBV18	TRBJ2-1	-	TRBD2	TGTGCCAGCTCACAATATAGCGGGGGTAACTACAATGAGCAGTTCTTC	CASSQYSGGNYNEQFF
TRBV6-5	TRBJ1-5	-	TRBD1	TGTGCCAGCAGATCTTCGGGACAGGGGAAACAGCCCCAGCATTTT	CASRSSGQGKQPQHF
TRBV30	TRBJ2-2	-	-	TGTGCCAGCCTGGGGTCGGGGGCGGGAGCGGCCGGGGAGCTGTTTTTT	CASLGSGAGAAGELFF
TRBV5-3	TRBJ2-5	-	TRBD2	TGTGCCAGAAGCCCGCTAGCGGGAGGGGGAGAGACCCAGTACTTC	CARSPLAGGGETQYF
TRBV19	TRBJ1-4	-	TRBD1	TGTGCCAGTAGGCCGGGACAGGGGAATGAAAAACTGTTTTTT	CASRPGQGNEKLFF
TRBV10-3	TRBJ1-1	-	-	TGTGCCAACCGAGCACAGGGGAACACTGAAGCTTTCTTT	CANRAQGNTEAFF
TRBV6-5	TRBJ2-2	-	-	TGTGCCAGCAGGGAGACGGCGAACACCGGGGAGCTGTTTTTT	CASRETANTGELFF
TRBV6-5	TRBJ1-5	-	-	TGTGCCAGCAACTCGGGGTCAGTTCTTAGTCAGCCCCAGCATTTT	CASNSGSVLSQPQHF
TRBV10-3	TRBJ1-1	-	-	TGTGCCATCAGTGAGTTGTGGGGGACTGAAACTGAAGCTTTCTTT	CAISELWGTETEAFF
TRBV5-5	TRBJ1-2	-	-	TGTGCCAGCAGCTTGGTACTTTCACAGAGAAAGAATCCCAGCTATGGCTACACCTTC	CASSLVLSQRKNPSYGYTF
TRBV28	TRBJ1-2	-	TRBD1	TGTGCCAGCAGTTTTACATCCGCGGAGGACAGGGGCTATGGCTACACCTTC	CASSFTSAEDRGYGYTF
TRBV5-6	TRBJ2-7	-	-	TGTGCCAGCAGCTTAGGGACAACCTACGAGCAGTACTTC	CASSLGTTYEQYF
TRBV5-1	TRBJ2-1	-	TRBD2	TGCGCCAGCTACAGGACTAGCGGGACCGCCTACAATGAGCAGTTCTTC	CASYRTSGTAYNEQFF
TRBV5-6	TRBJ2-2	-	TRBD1	TGTGCCAGCACCTCCGGGACAGGAGTCTCCGGCGCCGGGGAGCTGTTTTTT	CASTSGTGVSGAGELFF
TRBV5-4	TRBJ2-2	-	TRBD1	TGTGCCAGCAGCTGGACAGGGGGTAACACCGGGGAGCTGTTTTTT	CASSWTGGNTGELFF
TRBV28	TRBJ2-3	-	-	TGTGCCAGCAGTGGGGAGTGGGGTACAGATACGCAGTATTTT	CASSGEWGTDTQYF